The next 19 T cell receptor beta chains were all read from a single sample in a study of cytomegalovirus exposure and HLA in healthy donors. PCR primers comprised 60 Vbeta and 13 Jbeta primers. Assay: immunoSEQ multiplex PCR; the TCRdb copy retains only in-frame clones and omits some. This sample yields around 180,000 clones, of which roughly 80% are seen a single time; more than 5% belongs to the top ten. The sequenced sample was PBMCs. Receptors were obtained from a man aged 40-49 years in good health and CMV-seronegative.

CDR3 protein: CASSFSQWQYF. As DNA, the CDR3 is TGTGCCAGCAGCTTCTCCCAGTGGCAGTACTTC. The chain is built from TRBV7-9 and TRBJ2-7; D is unclear. The V gene's germline CDR1 is SEHNR and CDR2 FQNEAQ (reference sequence). With 3 bases removed from V and 9 bases from J, the gap between germline ends came to 9 bases. The CDR3 has 11 amino acids.

This chain uses TRBV19 with TRBJ2-1; 14 nucleotides agree with TRBD2. The ends lost 4 bases at V and 8 bases at J; junction bases unmatched: 7. The CDR3 is 16 amino acids. Germline CDR1 LNHDA, CDR2 SQIVND (reference sequence). The DNA of the CDR3 is TGTGCCAGTAGTAGAGGGACTAGCGGGAGTGGAGATGAGCAGTTCTTC. Translated: CASSRGTSGSGDEQFF.

The V gene is TRBV7-8, the J gene TRBJ2-5; 10 bases align to TRBD1. The J call is doubtful: the DNA matches TRBJ2-7 better. CDR1 and CDR2 from the germline V gene are SGHVS and FQNEAQ. The CDR3 runs to 13 residues. The CDR3 protein is CASSWTGGYEQYF. The CDR3 nucleotides read TGTGCCAGCAGCTGGACAGGGGGATACGAGCAGTACTTC.

There are a few counts of this clone. The chain has TRBV4-3 and TRBJ2-7; possibly TRBD1 for D (6 bases). Trimming took 0 bases from V and 0 from J, leaving 9 bases between them. Germline V lookup: CDR1 LGHNA, CDR2 YSLEER. CDR3 length equals 15 residues. CDR3 in DNA: TGCGCCAGCAGCCAAGAGGACAGCAACTCCTACGAGCAGTACTTC. Its protein is CASSQEDSNSYEQYF.

The chain recombines TRBV27 with TRBJ2-6, with TRBD1 as a possible D gene (6 bases). Germline V gene lookup returns CDR1 MNHEY and CDR2 SMNVEV (reference sequence). The V end was cut by 2 bases, the J end by 2 bases, with 13 bases between. The CDR3 has 17 amino acids. CDR3 DNA: TGTGCCAGCAGTTTAAAACCCCCAGGGGCTGGGGCCAACGTCCTGACTTTC. As protein: CASSLKPPGAGANVLTF.

This chain links TRBV19 with TRBJ2-2; D is possibly TRBD2 (5 bases). Trimming took 1 base from V and 3 from J, leaving 9 bases between them. Germline loops: CDR1 LNHDA, CDR2 SQIVND (reference sequence). The CDR3 loop spans 15 amino acids. The DNA for the CDR3 is TGTGCCAGTAGTATAGTCGGGGTGTACACCGGGGAGCTGTTTTTT. This gives the protein CASSIVGVYTGELFF.

The rearrangement joins TRBV2 to TRBJ1-2; D is perhaps TRBD1 (5 bases). V dropped 5 bases and J dropped 3 bases, with 13 bases sitting between them. This CDR3 has 14 amino acids. The germline V gene has CDR1 SNHLY and CDR2 FYNNEI. The CDR3 DNA reads as TGTGCCAGCAGTATGCCGGGACTCGACTATGGCTACACCTTC. Its protein product is CASSMPGLDYGYTF.

The rearrangement uses TRBV18 and TRBJ2-2; D not resolved. CDR3 length: 12 residues. Trimming removed 5 bases at V and 7 bases at J, with 8 bases between. Germline values: CDR1 KGHSH, CDR2 LQKENI. The CDR3 loop reads CASSTPSGELFF. CDR3 DNA: TGTGCCAGCTCAACTCCTAGCGGGGAGCTGTTTTTT.

The chain employs TRBV10-1 and TRBJ2-3; 7 bases line up with TRBD2. The V segment lost 4 bases and the J segment 1 base; nucleotides outside the gene matches: 20. The CDR3 is 20 residues long. CDR1 and CDR2 (germline): WNHNN, SYGVQD (reference sequence). In DNA form, the CDR3 reads TGCGCCAGCAGTGGGTTTCGGCAGAGCGGGACGGGAATTGGCACAGATACGCAGTATTTT. This translates into CASSGFRQSGTGIGTDTQYF.

This clone has only one observation. The chain links TRBV19 to TRBJ1-1, with D possibly TRBD1 on 5 matching bases. The CDR3 spans 16 residues. The ends were cut back, 6 bases at V and 3 bases at J, with 20 bases in the middle. CDR1 is LNHDA, CDR2 SQIVND, per germline (reference sequence). The CDR3 reads CASRVRQLDRDTEAFF. The CDR3 nucleotides are TGTGCCAGTAGGGTACGACAGCTAGACCGGGACACTGAAGCTTTCTTT.

This clone turned up a few times. J is TRBJ1-4 and V is TRBV29-1; 9 nucleotides line up with TRBD1. Germline CDR1 reads SQVTM; CDR2 reads ANQGSEA. Losses at the gene ends were 7 bases for V and 8 bases for J; bases not matched to a gene: 8. The CDR3 has 13 amino acids. The CDR3, as DNA: TGCAGCGCCTTGGGACAGGGTAGCGAAAAACTGTTTTTT. It yields the protein CSALGQGSEKLFF.

The chain is built from TRBV15 and TRBJ2-3, with TRBD2 matching 10 bases. CDR1 is LNHNV and CDR2 is YYDKDF in the germline V gene (reference sequence). J gave up 1 base and V 3 bases, and 4 bases lay outside the gene matches. The CDR3 runs 16 residues. The CDR3 loop reads CATSRQLAGRTDTQYF. In nucleotides, the CDR3 is TGTGCCACCAGCAGGCAACTAGCGGGACGCACAGATACGCAGTATTTT.

The V and J genes are TRBV4-1 and TRBJ1-6; TRBD1 is a possible D gene (5 bases). CDR3 length: 16 residues. V was trimmed by 0 bases and J by 8 bases, leaving 14 bases between them. Per the germline V gene, CDR1 is MGHRA and CDR2 is YSYEKL. The CDR3 DNA is TGCGCCAGCAGCCAAGAAGGTTGGCAGGGATATTCACCCCTCCACTTT. Amino acid sequence: CASSQEGWQGYSPLHF.

V and J are TRBV27 and TRBJ1-1, with D tentatively TRBD1 (5 bases). This CDR3 has 13 amino acids. Trimming shortened V by 2 bases and J by 3 bases, and 7 bases separated the two germline ends. Germline CDR1 and CDR2: MNHEY and SMNVEV (reference sequence). CDR3 nucleotide sequence: TGTGCCAGCAGTTTAAAAGGGGACACTGAAGCTTTCTTT. Its protein product is CASSLKGDTEAFF.

The gene calls are TRBV5-1 and TRBJ2-2, with a tentative D call TRBD2 (6 bases). The V gene's germline CDR1 is SGHRS and CDR2 YFSETQ. The ends were cut back, 0 bases at V and 4 bases at J, with 16 bases in the middle. The CDR3 covers 17 residues. CDR3 in DNA: TGCGCCAGCAGCTTGGTTACTCGGGGGTCGGTCACCGGGGAGCTGTTTTTT. It specifies CASSLVTRGSVTGELFF.

The V call is TRBV6-1, the J call TRBJ2-2; TRBD2 is a possible D gene (6 bases). Germline values: CDR1 MNHNS, CDR2 SASEGT. This CDR3 contains 13 residues. The ends were cut back, 5 bases at V and 6 bases at J, with 10 bases in the middle. DNA of the CDR3: TGTGCCAGCAGTTCGGGGGAGGCCGGGGAGCTGTTTTTT. Translated, it gives CASSSGEAGELFF.

This chain joins TRBV19 and TRBJ1-2; a weak D match, TRBD1 (6 bases). The length of the CDR3 is 14 residues. The V end was cut by 6 bases, the J end by 1 base, with 12 bases between. CDR1 and CDR2 from the germline V gene are LNHDA and SQIVND (reference sequence). CDR3 protein: CASSPQGRNYGYTF. The CDR3 DNA sequence: TGTGCCAGTAGCCCACAGGGCCGTAACTATGGCTACACCTTC.

This clone showed up just once. The rearrangement links TRBV5-4 to TRBJ1-5; D is uncertain. The ends were cut back, 0 bases at V and 6 bases at J, with 4 bases in the middle. The length of the CDR3 is 12 residues. The germline CDR1 and CDR2 sequences are SGHNT and YYREEE (reference sequence). CDR3 residues: CASSLDGQPQHF. CDR3 in DNA: TGTGCCAGCAGCTTGGACGGTCAGCCCCAGCATTTT. Complete variable domain (other parts from reference TRBV5-4 and TRBJ1-5): ETGVTQSPTHLIKTRGQQVTLRCSSQSGHNTVSWYQQALGQGPQFIFQYYREEENGRGNFPPRFSGLQFPNYSSELNVNALELDDSALYLCASSLDGQPQHFGDGTRLSIL.

This chain uses TRBV30 with TRBJ2-5; 7 bases are a match to TRBD1. The CDR3 consists of 15 residues. V shed 1 base, J shed 5 bases, and the junction held 10 bases outside the gene matches. The germline V gene has CDR1 GTSNPN and CDR2 SVGIG (reference sequence). CDR3: CAWSEGRDSRETQYF. In DNA form, the CDR3 reads TGTGCCTGGAGTGAGGGTCGGGACAGTCGGGAGACCCAGTACTTC.